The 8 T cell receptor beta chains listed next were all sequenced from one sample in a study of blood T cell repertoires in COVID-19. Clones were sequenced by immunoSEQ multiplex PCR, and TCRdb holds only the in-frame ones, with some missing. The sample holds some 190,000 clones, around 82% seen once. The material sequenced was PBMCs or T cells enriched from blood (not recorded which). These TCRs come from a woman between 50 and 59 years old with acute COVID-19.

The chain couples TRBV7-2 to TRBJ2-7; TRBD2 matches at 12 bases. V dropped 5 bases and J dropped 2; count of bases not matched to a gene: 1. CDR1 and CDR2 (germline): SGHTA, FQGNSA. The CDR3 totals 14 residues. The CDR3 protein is CASSTSGGPYEQYV. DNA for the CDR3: TGTGCCAGCAGCACTAGCGGGGGGCCCTACGAGCAGTACGTC.

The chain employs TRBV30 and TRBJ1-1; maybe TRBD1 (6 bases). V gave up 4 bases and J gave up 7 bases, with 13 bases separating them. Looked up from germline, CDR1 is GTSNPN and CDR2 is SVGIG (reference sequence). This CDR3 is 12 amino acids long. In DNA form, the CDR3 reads TGTGCCTGGACACAGGGCGGTGGTGAAGCTTTCTTT. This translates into CAWTQGGGEAFF.

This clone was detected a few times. CDR3 DNA sequence: TGTGCCAGTACCTTAGGGCCCACTCGGGGGGTTACTGAAGCTTTCTTT. Protein: CASTLGPTRGVTEAFF. V is TRBV19 and J is TRBJ1-1; D is perhaps TRBD1 (5 bases). CDR1 and CDR2 (germline): LNHDA, SQIVND (reference sequence). The V end was cut by 7 bases, the J end by 5 bases, with 23 bases between. This CDR3 region has 16 residues. Full variable domain (remainder filled in from reference TRBV19 and TRBJ1-1): DGGITQSPKYLFRKEGQNVTLSCEQNLNHDAMYWYRQDPGQGLRLIYYSQIVNDFQKGDIAEGYSVSREKKESFPLTVTSAQKNPTAFYLCASTLGPTRGVTEAFFGQGTRLTVV.

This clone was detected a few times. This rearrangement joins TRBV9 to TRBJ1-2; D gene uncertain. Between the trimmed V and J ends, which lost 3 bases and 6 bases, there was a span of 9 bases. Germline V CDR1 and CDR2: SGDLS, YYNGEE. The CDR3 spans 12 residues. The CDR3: CASSAMNNGYTF. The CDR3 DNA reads TGTGCCAGCAGCGCCATGAACAATGGCTACACCTTC.

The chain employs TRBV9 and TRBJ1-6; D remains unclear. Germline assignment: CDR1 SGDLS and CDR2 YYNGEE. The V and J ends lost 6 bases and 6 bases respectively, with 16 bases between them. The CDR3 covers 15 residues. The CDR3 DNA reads TGTGCCAGCACAAGGGAGGTTGGCGGTAATTCACCCCTCCACTTT. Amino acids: CASTREVGGNSPLHF.

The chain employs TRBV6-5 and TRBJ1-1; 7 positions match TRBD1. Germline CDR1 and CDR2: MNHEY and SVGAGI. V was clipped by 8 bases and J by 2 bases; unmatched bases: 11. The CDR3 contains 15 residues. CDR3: CASLSGAGGNTEAFF. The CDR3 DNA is TGTGCCAGCCTTAGCGGGGCAGGGGGTAACACTGAAGCTTTCTTT.

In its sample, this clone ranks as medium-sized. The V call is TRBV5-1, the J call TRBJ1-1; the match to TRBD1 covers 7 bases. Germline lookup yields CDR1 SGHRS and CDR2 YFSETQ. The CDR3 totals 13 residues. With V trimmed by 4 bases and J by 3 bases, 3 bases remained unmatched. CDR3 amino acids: CASSIQGDTEAFF. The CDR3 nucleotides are TGCGCCAGCAGCATCCAGGGGGACACTGAAGCTTTCTTT.

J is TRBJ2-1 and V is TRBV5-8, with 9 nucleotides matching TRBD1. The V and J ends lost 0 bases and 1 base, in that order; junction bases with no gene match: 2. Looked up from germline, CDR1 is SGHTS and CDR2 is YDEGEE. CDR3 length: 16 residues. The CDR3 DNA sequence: TGTGCCAGCAGCTTGGACAGGGGGCTTTCCTACAATGAGCAGTTCTTC. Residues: CASSLDRGLSYNEQFF.